The clone carrying this T cell receptor (beta chain) was observed many times. Its specificity is not known. This sample is part of a study of post-analysis software for immune sequencing data. Notes on the study in general: Controls had lower frequencies than patients of a handful of TRBV segments, which included TRBV5-6, TRBV5-1 and TRBV20-1.

Unique-molecular-identifier-tagged TCR beta cDNA libraries were used. Researchers reported 520,000 or so cDNA molecules coming from about 0.98 to 11 million T cells. TCRdb fed the PCR reads into MiXCR, producing one record per CDR3 protein. The repertoire holds roughly 170,000 distinct CDR3 sequences, with approximately 30% as singletons. Germline V gene data show CDR1 as ENHRY and CDR2 as SYGVKD. Trimming removed 4 bases from V and 3 bases from J, with 12 bases in between. This CDR3 spans 14 amino acids. The TCR comes from a girl between 5 and 17 years old with multiple sclerosis. The V and J genes are TRBV10-3 and TRBJ2-5, with unresolved D. Sequenced input: blood. CDR3 amino acids: CAISVGQVKETQYF. The CDR3 coding sequence is TGTGCCATCAGTGTGGGCCAGGTGAAAGAGACCCAGTACTTC.